These 22 T cell receptor beta chains were sequenced from one sample in a study of blood T cell repertoires in COVID-19. The protocol was immunoSEQ multiplex PCR, while the TCRdb copy is restricted to in-frame clones and leaves out a portion. The data show approximately 250,000 clones, with around 89% seen just once and over 4% held by the top ten. Specimen: PBMCs or T cells enriched from blood (not recorded which). These receptors were collected from a woman aged 30 to 39 who had recovered from COVID-19.

The genes are TRBV6-5 and TRBJ1-3; D remains ambiguous. Trimming took off 3 bases at V and 4 bases at J, with 7 bases between the two ends. The germline CDR1 and CDR2 sequences are MNHEY and SVGAGI. CDR3 length: 13 amino acids. The CDR3 nucleotides read TGTGCCAGCAGTTATTCAATCGGAAACACCATATATTTT. It translates to CASSYSIGNTIYF.

The genes are TRBV19 and TRBJ1-1; TRBD1 aligns across 8 bases. V shed 10 bases and J 1 base; nucleotides not matched to a gene: 14. The CDR3 contains 16 residues. Germline assignment: CDR1 LNHDA and CDR2 SQIVND (reference sequence). The CDR3 spells CATALLGQASNTEAFF. The CDR3, as DNA: TGTGCCACTGCGCTATTGGGACAGGCCTCGAACACTGAAGCTTTCTTT.

This chain uses TRBV7-8 with TRBJ1-6, with 7 bases that match TRBD1. Trimming removed 4 bases from V and 3 bases from J; junction bases left unmatched: 3. In germline, CDR1 is SGHVS, CDR2 FQNEAQ. This CDR3 region has 15 residues. The chain's CDR3 is CASSSRDSYNSPLHF. The CDR3 DNA is TGTGCCAGCAGCTCGCGGGACAGCTATAATTCACCCCTCCACTTT.

The CDR3 nucleotides read TGCAGCGTTGAAGGGGGGGAAGGTGGTGGCTACACCTTC. This codes for CSVEGGEGGGYTF. J is TRBJ1-2 and V is TRBV29-1; perhaps TRBD1 as D (5 bases). Trimming shortened V by 1 base and J by 7 bases, and 13 bases separated the two germline ends. The CDR3 covers 13 residues. CDR1 and CDR2 (germline): SQVTM, ANQGSEA.

The chain joins TRBV28 to TRBJ2-6, with 13 nucleotides matching TRBD2. Germline values: CDR1 MDHEN, CDR2 SYDVKM. The CDR3 consists of 17 residues. With V trimmed by 5 bases and J by 1 base, 2 bases remained unmatched. CDR3 bases: TGTGCCAGCAGTCGGACTAGCGGGAGTTCTGGGGCCAACGTCCTGACTTTC. It yields the protein CASSRTSGSSGANVLTF.

The rearrangement uses TRBV7-2 and TRBJ2-5, with 7 positions matching TRBD2. The CDR3 length is 15 residues. With V trimmed by 1 base and J by 5 bases, 7 bases remained unmatched. Germline V gene sequence: CDR1 SGHTA, CDR2 FQGNSA. The DNA for the CDR3 is TGTGCCAGCAGCTTAGTGAGTGGCGGGAGTGAGACCCAGTACTTC. This translates into CASSLVSGGSETQYF.

The genes are TRBV7-6 and TRBJ2-1, with 7 nucleotides matching TRBD2. Germline CDR1 is SGHVS and CDR2 is FNYEAQ. CDR3 length: 18 residues. The trim removed 5 bases at V and 3 bases at J, leaving 16 bases unmatched. CDR3 residues: CASSHTPARSGNYNEQFF. The CDR3 bases are TGTGCCAGCAGCCACACACCTGCTAGGAGCGGGAACTACAATGAGCAGTTCTTC.

The chain couples TRBV11-2 to TRBJ2-1; 11 nucleotides line up with TRBD1. The trim removed 7 bases at V and 0 bases at J, leaving 2 bases unmatched. Germline V gene lookup returns CDR1 SGHAT and CDR2 FQNNGV. CDR3 length: 15 amino acids. The CDR3 here is CASIGTGGSYNEQFF. The CDR3 DNA reads TGTGCCAGCATCGGGACAGGGGGCTCCTACAATGAGCAGTTCTTC.

This chain joins TRBV28 and TRBJ1-5, with TRBD1 matching 7 bases. This CDR3 is 15 amino acids long. V dropped 6 bases and J dropped 2; count of bases not matched to a gene: 7. CDR1 is MDHEN and CDR2 is SYDVKM in the germline V gene. CDR3 sequence reads: CASRSTGPRNQPQHF. The CDR3 nucleotides are TGTGCCAGCAGATCGACAGGGCCCCGCAATCAGCCCCAGCATTTT.

The chain couples TRBV5-1 to TRBJ1-1, with 9 positions matching TRBD1. The CDR3 contains 14 residues. The junction had 12 bases not matched to a gene; V was cut back by 5 bases and J by 10 bases. Per the germline V gene, CDR1 is SGHRS and CDR2 is YFSETQ. CDR3 residues: CASSNLTGGKGAFF. The CDR3 DNA reads TGCGCCAGCAGTAATCTAACAGGGGGCAAGGGAGCTTTCTTT.

V usage is TRBV7-3 and J usage is TRBJ1-4; tentative D call: TRBD1 (5 bases). CDR1 and CDR2 (germline): SGHTA, FQGTGA. The V end lost 2 bases, the J end lost 8 bases, and 18 bases lay between the germline ends. The CDR3 consists of 16 residues. In nucleotides, the CDR3 is TGTGCCAGCAGCTTATCTCGGAAGGGGATGTGGGAAAAACTGTTTTTT. This translates into CASSLSRKGMWEKLFF.

The rearrangement uses TRBV9 and TRBJ2-2; D is undetermined. CDR3 size: 17 residues. The V gene's germline CDR1 is SGDLS and CDR2 YYNGEE. The germline V and J ends were trimmed by 0 bases and 4 bases, with 16 bases remaining between them. The CDR3 region has the DNA TGTGCCAGCAGCGTAGTTTCAGGCAGGATAGGCACCGGGGAGCTGTTTTTT. This codes for CASSVVSGRIGTGELFF.

This chain joins TRBV3-1 (or the pseudogene TRBV3-2) and TRBJ2-7, with 9 bases identical to TRBD1. The germline V gene encodes CDR1 LGHDT and CDR2 YNNKEL (reference sequence). There are 17 residues in the CDR3. Trimming cost V 3 bases and J 2 bases; bases outside gene matches: 11. The CDR3 region is CASSQESPGQGPYEQYF. CDR3 DNA sequence: TGTGCCAGCAGCCAGGAATCCCCGGGACAGGGCCCCTACGAGCAGTACTTC.

The chain recombines TRBV4-1 with TRBJ1-5; no reliable D call. The V and J ends lost 0 bases and 0 bases respectively, with 12 bases between them. CDR1 is MGHRA and CDR2 is YSYEKL in the germline V gene. The CDR3 contains 17 residues. The CDR3 DNA follows: TGCGCCAGCAGCCAAGAATCGTGGTACAGTAGCAATCAGCCCCAGCATTTT. This translates into CASSQESWYSSNQPQHF.

The gene calls are TRBV10-3 and TRBJ2-2; 8 positions match TRBD1. The CDR3 contains 15 residues. With V trimmed by 0 bases and J by 7 bases, 4 bases remained unmatched. Germline loops: CDR1 ENHRY, CDR2 SYGVKD. The CDR3 bases are TGTGCCATCAGTGAGTCCAGGGGGCGAGTCGGGGAGCTGTTTTTT. Its protein product is CAISESRGRVGELFF.

The genes are TRBV6-4 and TRBJ2-1, with 11 bases identical to TRBD2. Per germline, CDR1 MRHNA and CDR2 SNTAGT. This CDR3 spans 14 amino acids. Trimming at V came to 5 bases and at J to 8 bases, leaving 5 bases not matched to a gene. In nucleotides, the CDR3 is TGTGCCAGCAGTCTACTAGCGGGAGCCTATGAGCAGTTCTTC. Its translation: CASSLLAGAYEQFF.

This clone occurred once. The chain links TRBV19 to TRBJ1-3; D remains ambiguous. CDR1 is LNHDA and CDR2 is SQIVND in the germline V gene (reference sequence). CDR3 length equals 16 residues. Trimming pared 3 bases from V and 3 bases from J, leaving 15 bases between. The CDR3 loop is CASSITTLTFGNTIYF. In nucleotides, the CDR3 is TGTGCCAGTAGTATCACCACCCTCACATTTGGAAACACCATATATTTT.

The chain couples TRBV23-1 to TRBJ2-7, with D possibly being TRBD1 (5 bases). TRBV23-1 is marked as an open reading frame, function uncertain. Trimming pared 3 bases from V and 0 bases from J, leaving 9 bases between. The CDR3 is made up of 14 amino acids. The CDR3 loop is CASSQGRASYEQYF. DNA of the CDR3: TGCGCCAGCAGTCAGGGCAGGGCCTCCTACGAGCAGTACTTC.

V is TRBV3-1 (or the pseudogene TRBV3-2) and J is TRBJ2-5, with 7 nucleotides matching TRBD2. The V gene end was trimmed by 1 base and the J gene end by 5 bases; junction bases not matched to a gene: 13. Germline V gene sequence: CDR1 LGHDT, CDR2 YNNKEL (reference sequence). This CDR3 region has 17 residues. CDR3 residues: CASSQGVAGQRSETQYF. The DNA of the CDR3 is TGTGCCAGCAGCCAAGGAGTAGCGGGCCAGAGGTCGGAGACCCAGTACTTC.

The genes are TRBV7-2 and TRBJ1-3, with D possibly TRBD1 on 6 matching bases. Deletions cut 3 bases from V and 2 bases from J, with 8 bases between. Germline lookup yields CDR1 SGHTA and CDR2 FQGNSA. The CDR3 loop spans 14 amino acids. The CDR3 sequence is CASSFNRAGNTIYF. The CDR3 DNA reads TGTGCCAGCAGCTTCAACAGGGCTGGAAACACCATATATTTT.

A note on this clone: The identical CDR3 is also encoded by other nucleotide sequences in the sample. The CDR3 protein is CAWSVGTSGYNEQFF. The DNA for the CDR3 is TGTGCCTGGAGTGTAGGGACTAGCGGCTACAATGAGCAGTTCTTC. The chain uses TRBV30 and TRBJ2-1; 11 positions agree with TRBD2. The CDR3 contains 15 residues. Trimming cost V 0 bases and J 3 bases; bases outside gene matches: 1. Germline CDR1 and CDR2: GTSNPN and SVGIG (reference sequence).

The rearrangement uses TRBV27 and TRBJ2-3, with a tentative D call TRBD1 (6 bases). V was shortened by 6 bases and J by 6 bases, with 19 bases between the two germline ends. From germline, CDR1 is MNHEY and CDR2 SMNVEV (reference sequence). There are 15 residues in the CDR3. This CDR3 is CASSNSKQGTDTQYF. The CDR3 DNA reads as TGTGCCAGCAGCAACTCTAAGCAGGGGACGGATACGCAGTATTTT.